This TCR beta chain is drawn from a study of blood T cell repertoires in COVID-19. This clone came up a few times. Authors' processing steps: Cell counts per sample came from amplifying reference gene primers. Repertoires were generated with immunoSEQ multiplex PCR, while TCRdb's copy carries only in-frame clones and drops some. V, J and clone size reflect that table, while D and trimming were determined from the DNA. The table records 200,000 or so clones, roughly nine tenths of them present only once. Germline V gene sequence: CDR1 MNHEY, CDR2 SVGEGT. This CDR3 contains 17 residues. With V trimmed by 6 bases and J by 1 base, 5 bases remained unmatched.

The TCR sequence derives from a woman in her fifties or sixties with acute or convalescent COVID-19. This chain connects TRBV6-2 or TRBV6-3 to TRBJ2-6; TRBD1 matches 11 bases. Sequenced: peripheral blood. This chain's CDR3 is CASSQGQGASGANVLTF. CDR3 nucleotide sequence: TGTGCCAGCAGCCAAGGACAGGGGGCATCTGGGGCCAACGTCCTGACTTTC.